Each of the 10 T cell receptor beta chains below was sequenced from the same sample in a study of graft-versus-host responses after intestinal transplantation. Libraries were prepared by immunoSEQ multiplex PCR; TCRdb keeps only in-frame clonotypes and omits some of them. The table lists tens of thousands of clones, over 85% of them singletons. The source was PBMCs, collected 26 days after transplant. The source of these receptors is a human patient who received an intestinal transplant, so some T cells may come from the graft donor.

The chain carries TRBV10-3 and TRBJ1-5; 10 nucleotides agree with TRBD1. Trimming at V came to 3 bases and at J to 6 bases, leaving 5 bases not matched to a gene. The CDR3 is 15 amino acids. Germline V CDR1 and CDR2: ENHRY, SYGVKD. The CDR3 sequence is CAISDGDRGAQPQHF. CDR3 coding DNA: TGTGCCATCAGTGATGGGGACAGGGGCGCTCAGCCCCAGCATTTT.

The rearrangement uses TRBV11-2 and TRBJ1-1, with no clear D. Germline assignment: CDR1 SGHAT and CDR2 FQNNGV. V lost 5 bases and J lost 3, with 16 bases in between. The CDR3 has 15 amino acids. In DNA form, the CDR3 reads TGTGCCAGCAGCGAGGGAGGGTGGGTGGACACTGAAGCTTTCTTT. Translated, it gives CASSEGGWVDTEAFF.

J is TRBJ1-1 and V is TRBV4-1, with D possibly matching TRBD1 (6 bases). V lost 6 bases and J 8 bases, leaving 16 bases between the germline ends. The germline gives CDR1 MGHRA, CDR2 YSYEKL. The CDR3 sequence is 13 residues long. The chain's CDR3 is CASSHPQGLEAFF. In nucleotides, the CDR3 is TGCGCCAGCAGTCACCCCCAGGGGTTAGAAGCTTTCTTT.

The chain carries TRBV14 and TRBJ2-1, with 9 bases fitting TRBD1. The CDR3 runs 16 residues. Germline V lookup: CDR1 SGHDN, CDR2 FVKESK. Trimming cost V 0 bases and J 6 bases; bases outside gene matches: 6. CDR3 sequence (DNA): TGTGCCAGCAGCCAAGAAGGAGGACAGGGGTCCAATGAGCAGTTCTTC. This gives the protein CASSQEGGQGSNEQFF.

V is TRBV28 and J is TRBJ1-6; D not certain. Germline-derived CDR1 and CDR2 are MDHEN and SYDVKM. CDR3 length: 14 amino acids. The V end lost 3 bases, the J end lost 8 bases, and 11 bases lay between the germline ends. CDR3 sequence reads: CASSFPRRDSPLHF. Written as DNA, the CDR3 is TGTGCCAGCAGTTTCCCCCGGAGGGATTCACCCCTCCACTTT.

The chain combines TRBV15 with TRBJ1-1, with TRBD1 matching over 8 bases. V was pared by 1 base and J by 0 bases, with 7 bases of the junction left unmatched. The CDR3 sequence is 17 residues long. Germline lookup yields CDR1 LNHNV and CDR2 YYDKDF (reference sequence). CDR3 DNA sequence: TGTGCCACCAGCAGAGTCCCCAGGGGGCTGGTGAACACTGAAGCTTTCTTT. Translating it yields CATSRVPRGLVNTEAFF.

For the CDR3, the DNA is TGTGCCAGCAGCTTACATGGTGCAGGCACTGAAGCTTTCTTT. This encodes CASSLHGAGTEAFF. The chain is built from TRBV7-2 and TRBJ1-1; D ambiguous. V lost 2 bases to trimming and J lost 4 bases, with 11 bases between them. Germline lookup yields CDR1 SGHTA and CDR2 FQGNSA. CDR3 length: 14 amino acids.

The gene calls are TRBV5-6 and TRBJ2-1; D unclear. The CDR3 extends over 15 amino acids. Looked up from germline, CDR1 is SGHDT and CDR2 is YYEEEE. Deletions cut 0 bases from V and 8 bases from J, with 15 bases between. Here the CDR3 reads CASSLGPRKGDEQFF. The CDR3 nucleotides are TGTGCCAGCAGCTTGGGACCTAGAAAAGGCGATGAGCAGTTCTTC.

The V gene is TRBV18, the J gene TRBJ2-7; D is possibly TRBD2 (5 bases). Germline V gene lookup returns CDR1 KGHSH and CDR2 LQKENI. V was trimmed by 4 bases and J by 2 bases, leaving 9 bases between them. The CDR3 length is 13 residues. CDR3 region: CASSRGATYEQYV. The CDR3 DNA follows: TGTGCCAGCTCACGGGGAGCGACCTACGAGCAGTACGTC.

This chain joins TRBV20-1 and TRBJ1-5; tentative D call: TRBD1 (5 bases). Between the trimmed V and J ends, which lost 3 bases and 15 bases, there was a span of 12 bases. The germline CDR1 and CDR2 sequences are DFQATT and SNEGSKA (reference sequence). CDR3 size: 10 residues. CDR3: CSASGAGWHF. The CDR3, as DNA: TGCAGTGCTAGTGGGGCAGGGTGGCATTTT.